These 10 T cell receptor beta chains originate from one sample sequenced in a study of technical replicates of blood from a few donors. Using immunoSEQ multiplex PCR, the repertoire was profiled, and TCRdb retains in-frame clones only, with some absent. The sample yields more than 90,000 clones, roughly 95% seen once. Input material: T cells isolated from PBMCs. Source of these receptors: a human donor in good health.

The chain recombines TRBV7-2 with TRBJ2-2; 9 bases agree with TRBD2. This CDR3 is built from 17 residues. The V gene end was trimmed by 5 bases and the J gene end by 7 bases; junction bases not matched to a gene: 14. CDR1 and CDR2 (germline): SGHTA, FQGNSA. The CDR3 loop is CASSPWGGGAFNGELFF. For the CDR3, the DNA is TGTGCCAGCAGCCCATGGGGCGGGGGGGCTTTTAACGGGGAGCTGTTTTTT.

The J gene is TRBJ2-7, the V gene TRBV4-1; 7 nucleotides line up with TRBD2. The CDR3 covers 14 residues. The germline CDR1 and CDR2 sequences are MGHRA and YSYEKL. The V segment lost 1 base and the J segment 5 bases; nucleotides outside the gene matches: 5. The CDR3 nucleotides read TGCGCCAGCAGCCAAGTTCTAGCGGTGGACGAGCAGTACTTC. It specifies CASSQVLAVDEQYF.

This chain uses TRBV6-5 with TRBJ2-3, with D uncertain. CDR1 is MNHEY, CDR2 SVGAGI, per germline. The V end was cut by 2 bases, the J end by 3 bases, with 9 bases between. CDR3 length equals 14 residues. The CDR3 loop is CASSYGRSTDTQYF. The CDR3 DNA follows: TGTGCCAGCAGTTACGGCAGGTCGACAGATACGCAGTATTTT.

The rearrangement joins TRBV30 to TRBJ2-1; 10 nucleotides align to TRBD2. Per the germline V gene, CDR1 is GTSNPN and CDR2 is SVGIG (reference sequence). The CDR3 totals 21 residues. Losses at the gene ends were 1 base for V and 4 bases for J; bases not matched to a gene: 22. CDR3: CAWSGGSGGLKTPRGYNEQFF. CDR3 coding DNA: TGTGCCTGGAGTGGAGGTAGCGGGGGGCTTAAAACCCCAAGGGGATACAATGAGCAGTTCTTC.

In this sample, this clone turned up once. This chain connects TRBV5-1 to TRBJ2-5, with 11 positions matching TRBD2. The CDR3 has 15 residues. With V trimmed by 5 bases and J by 5 bases, 8 bases remained unmatched. Germline CDR1 SGHRS, CDR2 YFSETQ. The CDR3 is CASSLSGGAAETQYF. The CDR3, as DNA: TGCGCCAGCAGTCTTAGCGGGGGGGCCGCGGAGACCCAGTACTTC. Full variable domain (remainder filled in from reference TRBV5-1 and TRBJ2-5): KAGVTQTPRYLIKTRGQQVTLSCSPISGHRSVSWYQQTPGQGLQFLFEYFSETQRNKGNFPGRFSGRQFSNSRSEMNVSTLELGDSALYLCASSLSGGAAETQYFGPGTRLLVL.

The CDR3 DNA reads TGTGCCAGCAGCTTAGCGATGAGGGCTGAAGCTTTCTTT. This gives the protein CASSLAMRAEAFF. The rearrangement links TRBV11-1 to TRBJ1-1; unclear D gene. The length of the CDR3 is 13 residues. Per the germline V gene, CDR1 is SGHAT and CDR2 is FQDESV (reference sequence). Trimming removed 0 bases from V and 6 bases from J, with 8 bases in between.

This clone showed up just once. This chain links TRBV28 with TRBJ2-2; 7 nucleotides align to TRBD1. With V trimmed by 1 base and J by 6 bases, 11 bases remained unmatched. The CDR3 contains 17 residues. Per the germline V gene, CDR1 is MDHEN and CDR2 is SYDVKM. CDR3 residues: CASSLFRGQSWAGELFF. DNA for the CDR3: TGTGCCAGCAGTTTATTTAGGGGACAGTCGTGGGCCGGGGAGCTGTTTTTT.

The V gene is TRBV6-6, the J gene TRBJ2-3; possibly TRBD2 for D (6 bases). Trimming shortened V by 10 bases and J by 0 bases, and 14 bases separated the two germline ends. The CDR3 runs to 14 residues. Germline V CDR1 and CDR2: MNHNY, SVGAGI (reference sequence). CDR3: CATHRGLSTDTQYF. The CDR3 DNA is TGTGCCACACATCGGGGACTCAGCACAGATACGCAGTATTTT.

This chain links TRBV9 with TRBJ1-2; no reliable D call. The V end was cut by 0 bases, the J end by 6 bases, with 9 bases between. Germline loops: CDR1 SGDLS, CDR2 YYNGEE. CDR3 length: 13 amino acids. CDR3 region: CASSVGVLDGYTF. The CDR3 DNA is TGTGCCAGCAGCGTAGGGGTTCTAGATGGCTACACCTTC.

The chain combines TRBV10-3 with TRBJ2-1; 10 bases line up with TRBD2. The CDR3 consists of 15 residues. Germline CDR1 reads ENHRY; CDR2 reads SYGVKD. V lost 8 bases, J lost 4 bases, and 8 bases stayed unmatched. For the CDR3, the DNA is TGTGCCATCGGGGGGCTAGCGGGGGATTACAATGAGCAGTTCTTC. Encoded protein: CAIGGLAGDYNEQFF.